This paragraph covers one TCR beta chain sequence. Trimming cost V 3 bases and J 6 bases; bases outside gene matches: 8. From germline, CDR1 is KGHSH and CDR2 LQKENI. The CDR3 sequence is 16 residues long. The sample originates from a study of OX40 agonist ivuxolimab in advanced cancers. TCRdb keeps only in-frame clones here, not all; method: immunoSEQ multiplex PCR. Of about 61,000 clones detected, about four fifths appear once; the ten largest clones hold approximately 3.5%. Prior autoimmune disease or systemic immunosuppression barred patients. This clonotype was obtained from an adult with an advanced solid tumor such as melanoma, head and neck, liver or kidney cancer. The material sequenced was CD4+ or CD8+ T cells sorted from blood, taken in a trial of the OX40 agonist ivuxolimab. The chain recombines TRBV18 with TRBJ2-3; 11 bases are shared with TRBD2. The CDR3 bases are TGTGCCAGCTCACCCCCCATAGCGGGGGGGCCTGATACGCAGTATTTT. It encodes CASSPPIAGGPDTQYF.